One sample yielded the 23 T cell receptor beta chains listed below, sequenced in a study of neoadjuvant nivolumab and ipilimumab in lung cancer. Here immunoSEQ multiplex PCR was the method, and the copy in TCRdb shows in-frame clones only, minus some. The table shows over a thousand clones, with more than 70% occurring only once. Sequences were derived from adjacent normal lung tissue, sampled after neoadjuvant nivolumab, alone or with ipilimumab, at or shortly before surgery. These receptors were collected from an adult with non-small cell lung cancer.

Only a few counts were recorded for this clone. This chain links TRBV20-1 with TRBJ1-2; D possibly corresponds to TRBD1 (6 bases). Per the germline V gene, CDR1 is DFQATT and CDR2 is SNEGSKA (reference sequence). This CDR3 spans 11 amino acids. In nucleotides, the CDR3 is TGCAGGCAAGGGGGGAACTATGGCTACACCTTC. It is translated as CRQGGNYGYTF.

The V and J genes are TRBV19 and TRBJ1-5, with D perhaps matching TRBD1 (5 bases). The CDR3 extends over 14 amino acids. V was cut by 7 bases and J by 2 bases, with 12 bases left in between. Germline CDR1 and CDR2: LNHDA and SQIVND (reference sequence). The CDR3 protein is CASMGVLGNQPQHF. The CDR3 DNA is TGTGCCAGTATGGGGGTTCTTGGCAATCAGCCCCAGCATTTT.

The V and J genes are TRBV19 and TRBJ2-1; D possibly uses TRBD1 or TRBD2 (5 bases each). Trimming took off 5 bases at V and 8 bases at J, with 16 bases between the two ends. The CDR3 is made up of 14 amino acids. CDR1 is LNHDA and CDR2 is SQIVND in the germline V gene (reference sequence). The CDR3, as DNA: TGTGCCAGTAGTCCCCACGGGTTGGGGGATGAGCAGTTCTTC. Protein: CASSPHGLGDEQFF.

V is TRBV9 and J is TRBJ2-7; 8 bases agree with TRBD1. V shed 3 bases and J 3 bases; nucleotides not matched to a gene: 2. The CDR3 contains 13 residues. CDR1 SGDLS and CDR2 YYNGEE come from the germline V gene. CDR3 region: CASSGDRGYEQYF. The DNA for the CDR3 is TGTGCCAGCAGCGGCGACAGGGGCTACGAGCAGTACTTC.

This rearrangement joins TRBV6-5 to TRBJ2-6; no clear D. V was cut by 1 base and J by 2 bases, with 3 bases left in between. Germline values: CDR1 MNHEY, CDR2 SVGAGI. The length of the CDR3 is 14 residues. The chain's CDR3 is CASSYWAGANVLTF. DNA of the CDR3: TGTGCCAGCAGTTACTGGGCTGGGGCCAACGTCCTGACTTTC.

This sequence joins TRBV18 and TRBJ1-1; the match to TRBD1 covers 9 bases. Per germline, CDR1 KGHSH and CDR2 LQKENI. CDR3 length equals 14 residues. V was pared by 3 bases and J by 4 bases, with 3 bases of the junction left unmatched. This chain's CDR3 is CASSPQTGGTEAFF. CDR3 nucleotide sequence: TGTGCCAGCTCACCTCAGACAGGGGGCACTGAAGCTTTCTTT.

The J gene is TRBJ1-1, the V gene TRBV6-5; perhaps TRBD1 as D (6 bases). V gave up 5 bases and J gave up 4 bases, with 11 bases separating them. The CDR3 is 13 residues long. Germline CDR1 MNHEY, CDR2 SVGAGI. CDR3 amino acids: CASSGGQPTEAFF. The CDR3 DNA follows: TGTGCCAGCAGTGGTGGACAGCCCACTGAAGCTTTCTTT.

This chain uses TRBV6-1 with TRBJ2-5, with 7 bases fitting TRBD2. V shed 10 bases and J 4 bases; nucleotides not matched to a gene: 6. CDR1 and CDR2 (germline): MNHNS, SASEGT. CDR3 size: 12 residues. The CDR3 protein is CANGDYPETQYF. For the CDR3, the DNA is TGTGCCAACGGGGACTACCCAGAGACCCAGTACTTC.

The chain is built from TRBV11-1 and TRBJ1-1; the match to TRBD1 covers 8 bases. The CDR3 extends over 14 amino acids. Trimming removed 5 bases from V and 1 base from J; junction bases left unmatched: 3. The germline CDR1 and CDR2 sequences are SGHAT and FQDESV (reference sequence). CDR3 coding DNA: TGTGCCAGCAGCGCCGACAGGGGGAACACTGAAGCTTTCTTT. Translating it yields CASSADRGNTEAFF.

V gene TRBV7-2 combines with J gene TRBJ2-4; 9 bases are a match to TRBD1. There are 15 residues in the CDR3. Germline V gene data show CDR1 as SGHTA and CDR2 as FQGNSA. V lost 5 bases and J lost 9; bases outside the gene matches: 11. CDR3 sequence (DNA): TGTGCCAGCAGCCTCCCCAGGACAGGGGAAATCATTCAGTACTTC. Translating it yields CASSLPRTGEIIQYF. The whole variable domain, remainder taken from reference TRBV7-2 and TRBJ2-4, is GAGVSQSPSNKVTEKGKDVELRCDPISGHTALYWYRQSLGQGLEFLIYFQGNSAPDKSGLPSDRFSAERTGGSVSTLTIQRTQQEDSAVYLCASSLPRTGEIIQYFGAGTRLSVL.

The CDR3, as DNA: TGTGCCAGCAGCTTCGAAGGGGGATCTGGGAATGAGCAGTTCTTC. It codes for CASSFEGGSGNEQFF. V usage is TRBV7-8 and J usage is TRBJ2-1; the D gene is possibly TRBD1 (6 bases). V gave up 3 bases and J gave up 7 bases, with 16 bases separating them. The CDR3 is 15 amino acids. Germline V gene sequence: CDR1 SGHVS, CDR2 FQNEAQ.

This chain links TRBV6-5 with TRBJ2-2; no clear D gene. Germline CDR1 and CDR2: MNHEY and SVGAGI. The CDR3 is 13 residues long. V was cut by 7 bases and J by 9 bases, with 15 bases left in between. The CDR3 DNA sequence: TGTGCCAGCAATACGCCTAGACAAAGGGAGCTGTTTTTT. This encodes CASNTPRQRELFF.

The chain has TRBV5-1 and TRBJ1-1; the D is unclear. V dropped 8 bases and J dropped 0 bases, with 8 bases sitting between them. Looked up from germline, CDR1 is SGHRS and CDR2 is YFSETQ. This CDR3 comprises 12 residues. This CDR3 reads CASSGLNTEAFF. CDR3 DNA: TGCGCCAGTTCCGGTTTGAACACTGAAGCTTTCTTT.

The DNA of the CDR3 is TGTGCCAGCAGCTTAAGCGGGGTTCGTGGAAACACCATATATTTT. Protein sequence: CASSLSGVRGNTIYF. The chain couples TRBV11-2 to TRBJ1-3; unclear D gene. CDR3 length equals 15 residues. Trimming cost V 2 bases and J 3 bases, with 11 bases left between them. Germline CDR1 and CDR2: SGHAT and FQNNGV.

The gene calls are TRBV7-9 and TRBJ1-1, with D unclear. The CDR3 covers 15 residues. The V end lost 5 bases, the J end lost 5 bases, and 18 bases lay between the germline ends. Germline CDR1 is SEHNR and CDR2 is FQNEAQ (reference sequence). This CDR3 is CASSPPLPGKTEAFF. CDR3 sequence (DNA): TGTGCCAGCAGCCCACCTCTTCCGGGAAAGACTGAAGCTTTCTTT.

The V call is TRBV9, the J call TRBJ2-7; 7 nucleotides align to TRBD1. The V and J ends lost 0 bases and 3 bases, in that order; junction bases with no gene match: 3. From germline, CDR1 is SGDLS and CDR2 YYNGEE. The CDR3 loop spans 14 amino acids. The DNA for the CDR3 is TGTGCCAGCAGCGTAGGACAGGGTTACTACGAGCAGTACTTC. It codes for CASSVGQGYYEQYF. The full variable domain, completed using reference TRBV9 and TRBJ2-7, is DSGVTQTPKHLITATGQRVTLRCSPRSGDLSVYWYQQSLDQGLQFLIQYYNGEERAKGNILERFSAQQFPDLHSELNLSSLELGDSALYFCASSVGQGYYEQYFGPGTRLTVT.

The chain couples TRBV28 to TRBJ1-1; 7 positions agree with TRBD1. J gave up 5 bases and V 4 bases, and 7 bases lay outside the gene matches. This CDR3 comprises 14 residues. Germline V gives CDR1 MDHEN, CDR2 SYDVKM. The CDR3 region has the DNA TGTGCCAGCAGTTCCGGACAGGATAGGACTGAAGCTTTCTTT. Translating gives CASSSGQDRTEAFF.

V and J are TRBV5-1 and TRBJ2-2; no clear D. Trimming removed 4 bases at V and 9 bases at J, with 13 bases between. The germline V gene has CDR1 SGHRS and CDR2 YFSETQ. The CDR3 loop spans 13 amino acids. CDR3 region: CASSLGSQRELFF. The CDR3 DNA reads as TGCGCCAGCAGCCTCGGGTCGCAAAGGGAGCTGTTTTTT.

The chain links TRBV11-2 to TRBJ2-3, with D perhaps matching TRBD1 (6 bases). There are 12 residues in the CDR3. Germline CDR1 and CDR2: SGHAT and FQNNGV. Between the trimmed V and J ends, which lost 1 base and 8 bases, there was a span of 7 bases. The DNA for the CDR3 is TGTGCCAGCAGCTTAGCACAGGGTACGCAGTATTTT. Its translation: CASSLAQGTQYF.

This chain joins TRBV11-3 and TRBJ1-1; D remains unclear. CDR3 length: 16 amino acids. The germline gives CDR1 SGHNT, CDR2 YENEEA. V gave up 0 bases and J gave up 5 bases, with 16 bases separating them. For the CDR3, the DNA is TGTGCCAGCAGCTTAGATGGGAGGGCCGGGGAAACTGAAGCTTTCTTT. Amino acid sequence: CASSLDGRAGETEAFF.

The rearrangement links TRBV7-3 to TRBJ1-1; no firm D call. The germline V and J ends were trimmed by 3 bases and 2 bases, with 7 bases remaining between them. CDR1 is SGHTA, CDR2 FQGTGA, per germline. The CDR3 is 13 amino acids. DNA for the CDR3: TGTGCCAGCAGCTTTGAGATTAACACTGAAGCTTTCTTT. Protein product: CASSFEINTEAFF.

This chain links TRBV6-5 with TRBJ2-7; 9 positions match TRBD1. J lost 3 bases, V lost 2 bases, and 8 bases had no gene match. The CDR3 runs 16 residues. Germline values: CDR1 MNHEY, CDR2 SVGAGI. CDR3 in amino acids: CASSYPRQGVNYEQYF. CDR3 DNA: TGTGCCAGCAGTTACCCCCGACAGGGGGTGAACTACGAGCAGTACTTC.

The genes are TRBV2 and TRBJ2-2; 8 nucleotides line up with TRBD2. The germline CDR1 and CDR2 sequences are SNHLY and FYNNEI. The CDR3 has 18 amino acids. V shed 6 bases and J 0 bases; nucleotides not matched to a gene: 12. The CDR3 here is CASSPRSGGPTNTGELFF. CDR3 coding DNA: TGTGCCAGCAGCCCCCGAAGCGGGGGCCCTACGAACACCGGGGAGCTGTTTTTT. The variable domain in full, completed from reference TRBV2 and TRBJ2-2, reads EPEVTQTPSHQVTQMGQEVILRCVPISNHLYFYWYRQILGQKVEFLVSFYNNEISEKSEIFDDQFSVERPDGSNFTLKIRSTKLEDSAMYFCASSPRSGGPTNTGELFFGEGSRLTVL.